This note documents a single T cell receptor (beta chain) sequence. Its cognate antigen is unknown. Trimming took 4 bases from V and 5 from J; bases not matched to a gene: 9. This CDR3 is built from 15 residues. CDR1 SGHTS and CDR2 YDEGEE come from the germline V gene. If patients had autoimmune disease history or systemic immunosuppression, they were excluded. The method was immunoSEQ multiplex PCR; TCRdb's version includes in-frame clones alone and lacks a portion of them. Of under 20,000 clones in the sample, 74% are singletons; the top ten hold approximately 36%. This sample was taken from a study of OX40 agonist ivuxolimab in advanced cancers. Looking at the study overall: All patients had ivuxolimab intravenously every 2 weeks at 0.01 to 10 mg/kg. Patients with hepatocellular carcinoma, melanoma, renal cell or head and neck cancer made up the dose-escalation patients.

The study, taken as a whole, reports: Circulating CD4+ and CD8+ T cells showed clonal expansion by week 6 at 0.1 to 3.0 mg/kg.

This receptor was taken from an adult with an advanced solid tumor such as melanoma, head and neck, liver or kidney cancer. J is TRBJ2-7 and V is TRBV5-8, with 10 bases fitting TRBD1. The sequencing here drew on CD4+ or CD8+ T cells sorted from blood, taken in a trial of the OX40 agonist ivuxolimab. For the CDR3, the DNA is TGTGCCAGCAGCCGTCCTGACAGGGGGCTTGACGAGCAGTACTTC. This codes for CASSRPDRGLDEQYF.